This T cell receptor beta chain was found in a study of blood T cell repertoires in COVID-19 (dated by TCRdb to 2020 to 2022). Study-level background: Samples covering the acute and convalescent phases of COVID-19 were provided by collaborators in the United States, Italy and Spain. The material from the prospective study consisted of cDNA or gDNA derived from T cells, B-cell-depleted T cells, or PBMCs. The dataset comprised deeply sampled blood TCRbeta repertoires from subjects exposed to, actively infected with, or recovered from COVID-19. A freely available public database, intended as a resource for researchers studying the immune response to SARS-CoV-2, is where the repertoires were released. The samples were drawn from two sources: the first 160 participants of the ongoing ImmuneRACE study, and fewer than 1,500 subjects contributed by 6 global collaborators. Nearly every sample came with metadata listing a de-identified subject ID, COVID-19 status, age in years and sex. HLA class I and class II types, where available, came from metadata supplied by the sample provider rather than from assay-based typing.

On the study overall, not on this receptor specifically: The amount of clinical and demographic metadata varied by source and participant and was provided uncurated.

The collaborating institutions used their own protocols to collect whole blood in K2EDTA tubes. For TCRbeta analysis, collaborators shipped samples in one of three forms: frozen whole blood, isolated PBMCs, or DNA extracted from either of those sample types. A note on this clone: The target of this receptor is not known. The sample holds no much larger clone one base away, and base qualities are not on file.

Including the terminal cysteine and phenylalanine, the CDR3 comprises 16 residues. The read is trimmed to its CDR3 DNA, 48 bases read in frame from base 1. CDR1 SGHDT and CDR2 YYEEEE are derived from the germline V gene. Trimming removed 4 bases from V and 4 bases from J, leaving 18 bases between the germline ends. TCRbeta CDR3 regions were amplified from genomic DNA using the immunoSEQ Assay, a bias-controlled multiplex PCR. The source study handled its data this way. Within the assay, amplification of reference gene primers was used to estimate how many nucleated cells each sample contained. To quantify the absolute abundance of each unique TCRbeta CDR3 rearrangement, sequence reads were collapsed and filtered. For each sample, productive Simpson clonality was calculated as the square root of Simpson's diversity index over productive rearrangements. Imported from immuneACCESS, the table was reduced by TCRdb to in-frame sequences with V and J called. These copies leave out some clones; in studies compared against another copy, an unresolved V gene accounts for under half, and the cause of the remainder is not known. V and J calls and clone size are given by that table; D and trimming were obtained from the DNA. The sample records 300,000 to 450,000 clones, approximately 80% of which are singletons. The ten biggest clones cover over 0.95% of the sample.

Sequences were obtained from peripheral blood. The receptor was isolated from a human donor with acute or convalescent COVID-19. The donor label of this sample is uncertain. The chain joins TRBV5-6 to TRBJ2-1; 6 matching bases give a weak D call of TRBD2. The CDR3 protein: CASSRIAESDYNEQFF. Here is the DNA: TGTGCCAGCAGCCGTATAGCGGAGAGTGATTACAATGAGCAGTTCTTC.